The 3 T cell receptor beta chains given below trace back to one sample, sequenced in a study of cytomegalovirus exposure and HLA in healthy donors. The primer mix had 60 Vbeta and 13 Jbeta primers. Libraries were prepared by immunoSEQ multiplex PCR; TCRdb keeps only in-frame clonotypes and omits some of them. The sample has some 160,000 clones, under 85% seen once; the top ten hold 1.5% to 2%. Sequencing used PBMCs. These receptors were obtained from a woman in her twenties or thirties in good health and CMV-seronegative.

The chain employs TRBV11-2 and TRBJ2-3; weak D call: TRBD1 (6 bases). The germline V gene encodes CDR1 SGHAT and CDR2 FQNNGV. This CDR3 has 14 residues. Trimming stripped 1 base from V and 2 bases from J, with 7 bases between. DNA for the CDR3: TGTGCCAGCAGCTTAGGACAGGTCACAGATACGCAGTATTTT. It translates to CASSLGQVTDTQYF.

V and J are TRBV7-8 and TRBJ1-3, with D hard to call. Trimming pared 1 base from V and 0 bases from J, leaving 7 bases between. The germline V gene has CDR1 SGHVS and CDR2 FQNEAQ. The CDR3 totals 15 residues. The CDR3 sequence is CASSLERSSGNTIYF. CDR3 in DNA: TGTGCCAGCAGCTTAGAGCGGAGCTCTGGAAACACCATATATTTT.

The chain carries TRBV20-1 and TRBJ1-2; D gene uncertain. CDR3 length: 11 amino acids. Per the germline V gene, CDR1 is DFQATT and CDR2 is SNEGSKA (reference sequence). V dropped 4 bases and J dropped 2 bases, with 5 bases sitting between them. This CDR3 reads CSATGNYGYTF. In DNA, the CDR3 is TGCAGTGCTACGGGAAACTATGGCTACACCTTC.